What follows are 18 T cell receptor beta chains derived from one specimen sequenced in a study of regulatory T cells. Primers: 52 TRBV forward and 13 TRBJ reverse. Some clones are missing from TCRdb's copy, which holds only in-frame ones; the method was immunoSEQ multiplex PCR. Of 20,000 or so clones listed, over 85% are singletons. The sequenced sample consisted of CD8+ T cells sorted from blood. These receptors all stem from a child aged 2 to 15 with CD3G deficiency.

The rearrangement uses TRBV10-3 and TRBJ2-7, with a possible D match to TRBD1 (6 bases). CDR1 and CDR2 from the germline V gene are ENHRY and SYGVKD. CDR3 length equals 13 residues. The V gene lost 2 bases and the J gene lost 4 bases, with 9 bases spanning the gap. The CDR3 sequence: CAISEVQGYEQYF. The CDR3 DNA reads TGTGCCATCAGTGAGGTACAGGGTTACGAGCAGTACTTC.

This clone was recorded once. This chain links TRBV6-1 with TRBJ2-7; a weak D match, TRBD2 (5 bases). Germline V gene sequence: CDR1 MNHNS, CDR2 SASEGT. The CDR3 covers 11 residues. V was cut by 8 bases and J by 7 bases, with 12 bases left in between. DNA of the CDR3: TGTGCCAGCCAGAACTCGGGGGAGCAGTACTTC. It is translated as CASQNSGEQYF.

V usage is TRBV28 and J usage is TRBJ1-5; TRBD1 aligns across 7 bases. This CDR3 comprises 14 residues. V lost 5 bases to trimming and J lost 4 bases; unmatched junction nucleotides: 5. Per the germline V gene, CDR1 is MDHEN and CDR2 is SYDVKM. The CDR3 loop is CASSPRGRNQPQHF. The CDR3 DNA reads TGTGCCAGCAGTCCCAGGGGGAGGAATCAGCCCCAGCATTTT.

This chain connects TRBV6-1 to TRBJ2-2; 9 bases fit TRBD1. CDR1 and CDR2 (germline): MNHNS, SASEGT. J lost 7 bases, V lost 10 bases, and 10 bases had no gene match. There are 14 residues in the CDR3. This CDR3 is CATGDREKNGELFF. In DNA, the CDR3 is TGTGCCACCGGGGACAGGGAAAAAAACGGGGAGCTGTTTTTT.

The chain combines TRBV28 with TRBJ2-2; D remains unclear. Trimming stripped 3 bases from V and 7 bases from J, with 6 bases between. The CDR3 has 12 residues. Germline V gives CDR1 MDHEN, CDR2 SYDVKM. The CDR3 region is CASSLVGGELFF. CDR3 sequence (DNA): TGTGCCAGCAGTTTGGTGGGCGGGGAGCTGTTTTTT. Full variable domain (rest looked up from reference TRBV28 and TRBJ2-2): DVKVTQSSRYLVKRTGEKVFLECVQDMDHENMFWYRQDPGLGLRLIYFSYDVKMKEKGDIPEGYSVSREKKERFSLILESASTNQTSMYLCASSLVGGELFFGEGSRLTVL.

A note on this clone: This sample includes further DNA sequences coding for the same CDR3. The gene calls are TRBV6-1 and TRBJ2-7; D unresolved. This CDR3 is built from 11 residues. CDR1 and CDR2 from the germline V gene are MNHNS and SASEGT. Trimming stripped 3 bases from V and 4 bases from J, with 4 bases between. This CDR3 is CASSDGYEQYF. In DNA form, the CDR3 reads TGTGCCAGCAGTGATGGTTACGAGCAGTACTTC.

This sequence joins TRBV5-1 and TRBJ2-3, with 9 bases that match TRBD1. CDR1 is SGHRS and CDR2 is YFSETQ in the germline V gene. V shed 0 bases, J shed 4 bases, and the junction held 0 bases outside the gene matches. The length of the CDR3 is 14 residues. The DNA of the CDR3 is TGCGCCAGCAGCTTGGGACAGGGGGCAGATACGCAGTATTTT. This gives the protein CASSLGQGADTQYF. Together with reference TRBV5-1 and TRBJ2-3, the CDR3 gives the full variable domain: KAGVTQTPRYLIKTRGQQVTLSCSPISGHRSVSWYQQTPGQGLQFLFEYFSETQRNKGNFPGRFSGRQFSNSRSEMNVSTLELGDSALYLCASSLGQGADTQYFGPGTRLTVL.

The V gene is TRBV19, the J gene TRBJ2-6; D perhaps matches TRBD2 (5 bases). The CDR3 is made up of 15 amino acids. V was clipped by 4 bases and J by 0 bases, with 7 bases between them. Germline CDR1 LNHDA, CDR2 SQIVND (reference sequence). CDR3 amino acids: CASSTDYSGANVLTF. For the CDR3, the DNA is TGTGCCAGTAGTACCGACTACTCTGGGGCCAACGTCCTGACTTTC.

V is TRBV6-1 and J is TRBJ2-4; D is unclear. The CDR3 is 13 amino acids. Germline V gene sequence: CDR1 MNHNS, CDR2 SASEGT. V gave up 3 bases and J gave up 3 bases, with 6 bases separating them. As DNA, the CDR3 is TGTGCCAGCAGTGAGAATAGCAAAAACATTCAGTACTTC. Protein product: CASSENSKNIQYF.

This rearrangement joins TRBV28 to TRBJ1-5; TRBD1 is a possible D gene (5 bases). The germline gives CDR1 MDHEN, CDR2 SYDVKM. The CDR3 contains 15 residues. V was cut by 2 bases and J by 5 bases, with 13 bases left in between. CDR3 nucleotides: TGTGCCAGCAGTTTAGGGTCAGGGCGGGATCAGCCCCAGCATTTT. Amino acids: CASSLGSGRDQPQHF.

The chain couples TRBV28 to TRBJ2-7; TRBD2 might be the D (6 bases). The germline V and J ends were trimmed by 4 bases and 0 bases, with 16 bases remaining between them. CDR3 length: 16 amino acids. Germline V gene lookup returns CDR1 MDHEN and CDR2 SYDVKM. The CDR3 spells CASSCLAFFRSYEQYF. CDR3 coding DNA: TGTGCCAGCAGTTGCCTAGCGTTTTTTCGCTCCTACGAGCAGTACTTC.

The chain combines TRBV11-2 with TRBJ2-2; no clear D. This CDR3 is 14 amino acids long. Germline values: CDR1 SGHAT, CDR2 FQNNGV. V shed 3 bases and J shed 4 bases, with 9 bases lying between them. The CDR3 reads CASSFNRVTGELFF. In DNA form, the CDR3 reads TGTGCCAGCAGCTTTAACCGGGTCACCGGGGAGCTGTTTTTT. Full variable domain (missing parts from reference TRBV11-2 and TRBJ2-2): EAGVAQSPRYKIIEKRQSVAFWCNPISGHATLYWYQQILGQGPKLLIQFQNNGVVDDSQLPKDRFSAERLKGVDSTLKIQPAKLEDSAVYLCASSFNRVTGELFFGEGSRLTVL.

The chain carries TRBV28 and TRBJ2-1, with D hard to call. CDR3 size: 15 residues. In germline, CDR1 is MDHEN, CDR2 SYDVKM. Trimming shortened V by 3 bases and J by 0 bases, and 9 bases separated the two germline ends. The CDR3, as DNA: TGTGCCAGCAGTTTTGGCGGAAGCTCCTACAATGAGCAGTTCTTC. It yields the protein CASSFGGSSYNEQFF.

V gene TRBV6-1 combines with J gene TRBJ1-5, with no clear D. CDR1 and CDR2 (germline): MNHNS, SASEGT. This CDR3 spans 11 amino acids. Trimming removed 1 base from V and 6 bases from J, with 1 base in between. This chain's CDR3 is CASSEGQPQHF. The CDR3 DNA is TGTGCCAGCAGTGAAGGTCAGCCCCAGCATTTT.

J is TRBJ2-2 and V is TRBV5-1, with D uncertain. V shed 5 bases and J shed 3 bases, with 8 bases lying between them. CDR1 is SGHRS, CDR2 YFSETQ, per germline. This CDR3 has 13 amino acids. The CDR3 coding sequence is TGCGCCAGCAGGTTCGACTACACCGGGGAGCTGTTTTTT. Translated, it gives CASRFDYTGELFF.

The genes are TRBV7-2 and TRBJ1-5; weak D call: TRBD1 (6 bases). V shed 5 bases and J shed 6 bases, with 14 bases lying between them. The germline V gene encodes CDR1 SGHTA and CDR2 FQGNSA. CDR3 size: 14 residues. As DNA, the CDR3 is TGTGCCAGCAGCCTTGGGGGGGGGCGTCAGCCCCAGCATTTT. Translating it yields CASSLGGGRQPQHF.

Concerning this clone itself: Other DNA sequences from this sample encode an identical CDR3 as well. The chain recombines TRBV28 with TRBJ2-7; 7 bases are a match to TRBD1. The V segment lost 3 bases and the J segment 4 bases; nucleotides outside the gene matches: 0. Germline values: CDR1 MDHEN, CDR2 SYDVKM. The length of the CDR3 is 12 residues. Written as DNA, the CDR3 is TGTGCCAGCAGTTTGACAGGGTACGAGCAGTACTTC. As protein: CASSLTGYEQYF.

V and J are TRBV27 and TRBJ2-7; 8 bases map to TRBD1. The junction had 5 bases not matched to a gene; V was cut back by 6 bases and J by 4 bases. The germline CDR1 and CDR2 sequences are MNHEY and SMNVEV (reference sequence). The CDR3 is made up of 13 amino acids. This CDR3 reads CASSSGTGYEQYF. CDR3 DNA: TGTGCCAGCAGCTCCGGGACAGGTTACGAGCAGTACTTC.